Below are 29 T cell receptor beta chains sequenced from a single sample in a study of T cells of healthy individuals. Each CDR3 protein gets one entry after TCRdb re-called the 5' RACE reads with MiXCR. This sample yields 65,000 to 90,000 distinct CDR3 sequences, of which approximately 5.4% are seen a single time; about 7.5% belongs to the top ten. These receptors were collected from a female donor in good health.

This clonotype was seen many times. The chain uses TRBV25-1 and TRBJ1-5; 7 nucleotides match TRBD1. J lost 4 bases, V lost 3 bases, and 3 bases had no gene match. This CDR3 has 14 residues. From germline, CDR1 is MGHDK and CDR2 SYGVNS. CDR3 residues: CASSETGWNQPQHF. CDR3 nucleotides: TGTGCCAGCAGTGAGACAGGGTGGAATCAGCCCCAGCATTTT. Full variable domain (outside the CDR3, taken from reference TRBV25-1 and TRBJ1-5): EADIYQTPRYLVIGTGKKITLECSQTMGHDKMYWYQQDPGMELHLIHYSYGVNSTEKGDLSSESTVSRIRTEHFPLTLESARPSHTSQYLCASSETGWNQPQHFGDGTRLSIL.

There are many counts of this clonotype. This chain joins TRBV6-2 or TRBV6-3 and TRBJ1-5; D is undetermined. The germline V gene encodes CDR1 MNHEY and CDR2 SVGEGT. The V end was cut by 6 bases, the J end by 0 bases, with 12 bases between. The CDR3 length is 15 residues. CDR3 DNA: TGTGCCAGCAGCCTGGACGGAAATAGCAATCAGCCCCAGCATTTT. Translation: CASSLDGNSNQPQHF.

About this clonotype: A read error may be the cause here, since a much bigger clone is one base away. The chain employs TRBV25-1 and TRBJ2-5; D gene ambiguous. Per the germline V gene, CDR1 is MGHDK and CDR2 is SYGVNS. The V end lost 8 bases, the J end lost 4 bases, and 11 bases lay between the germline ends. This CDR3 is built from 12 residues. The CDR3 loop is CASGSVPETQYF. In DNA, the CDR3 is TGTGCCAGCGGCAGCGTCCCAGAGACCCAGTACTTC. The full variable domain, with the rest looked up from reference TRBV25-1 and TRBJ2-5, is EADIYQTPRYLVIGTGKKITLECSQTMGHDKMYWYQQDPGMELHLIHYSYGVNSTEKGDLSSESTVSRIRTEHFPLTLESARPSHTSQYLCASGSVPETQYFGPGTRLLVL.

This clonotype was seen a handful of times. The chain links TRBV7-6 to TRBJ2-5; D assignment may be TRBD1 or TRBD2 (5 bases each). With 7 bases removed from V and 2 bases from J, the gap between germline ends came to 17 bases. Germline V gene lookup returns CDR1 SGHVS and CDR2 FNYEAQ. The CDR3 consists of 15 residues. CDR3: CASNSHVGEQETQYF. The CDR3 bases are TGTGCCAGCAACTCCCACGTGGGGGAACAAGAGACCCAGTACTTC.

This clonotype was observed at least ten times. DNA of the CDR3: TGTGCCAGCAGCTTAGGGTACAACAATGAGCAGTTCTTC. Protein: CASSLGYNNEQFF. The chain has TRBV13 and TRBJ2-1; no definite D call. Germline V gene lookup returns CDR1 PRHDT and CDR2 FYEKMQ (reference sequence). The CDR3 covers 13 residues. Deletions cut 0 bases from V and 5 bases from J, with 5 bases between.

This clonotype has ten or more counts. CDR3 in DNA: TGTGCCACCAGTCCAAAGTCGGGGGACTGGAACACCGGGGAGCTGTTTTTT. Its protein product is CATSPKSGDWNTGELFF. This chain links TRBV24-1 with TRBJ2-2; maybe TRBD2 (6 bases). The V end was cut by 6 bases, the J end by 1 base, with 17 bases between. Germline CDR1 and CDR2: KGHDR and SFDVKD. The CDR3 totals 17 residues.

This clonotype came up many times. The chain has TRBV3-1 and TRBJ2-5; D is perhaps TRBD1 (5 bases). The germline V gene has CDR1 LGHDT and CDR2 YNNKEL (reference sequence). Trimming pared 3 bases from V and 2 bases from J, leaving 13 bases between. The CDR3 consists of 15 residues. CDR3 coding DNA: TGTGCCAGCAGCCAGTGGCAGGGTGATCAAGAGACCCAGTACTTC. It yields the protein CASSQWQGDQETQYF.

The chain links TRBV23-1 to TRBJ2-5, with TRBD2 matching 7 bases. TRBV23-1 has ORF status, its function being uncertain. This CDR3 region has 15 residues. J was trimmed by 3 bases and V by 1 base; bases with no gene match: 5. CDR3 loop: CASSQFCGGEETQYF. CDR3 in DNA: TGCGCCAGCAGTCAATTTTGCGGGGGTGAAGAGACCCAGTACTTC.

The chain carries TRBV27 and TRBJ2-5; D may be TRBD2 (6 bases). Looked up from germline, CDR1 is MNHEY and CDR2 is SMNVEV (reference sequence). V was trimmed by 3 bases and J by 12 bases, leaving 20 bases between them. The CDR3 sequence is 14 residues long. The CDR3 region has the DNA TGTGCCAGCAGTTTTGATGCGGGGTCGAAACCCAAGTACTTC. Residues: CASSFDAGSKPKYF.

This clonotype was found many times. The chain employs TRBV9 and TRBJ2-3; 12 bases line up with TRBD2. CDR3 length equals 18 residues. CDR1 is SGDLS, CDR2 YYNGEE, per germline. With 0 bases clipped from V and 1 base from J, the junction kept 6 bases outside the gene matches. CDR3: CASSVGLAGVLGTDTQYF. The DNA of the CDR3 is TGTGCCAGCAGCGTAGGACTAGCGGGAGTCCTCGGCACAGATACGCAGTATTTT.

This clonotype was seen ten or more times. J is TRBJ2-7 and V is TRBV7-9; the D is unclear. Germline CDR1 and CDR2: SEHNR and FQNEAQ (reference sequence). Trimming stripped 4 bases from V and 0 bases from J, with 19 bases between. The CDR3 contains 17 residues. CDR3 sequence: CASSSTYDGEDSYEQYF. CDR3 bases: TGTGCCAGCAGCTCTACGTACGATGGTGAAGACTCCTACGAGCAGTACTTC.

This clonotype appeared many times. This chain links TRBV29-1 with TRBJ2-2; TRBD1 matches 10 bases. The CDR3 loop spans 14 amino acids. Germline V gene data show CDR1 as SQVTM and CDR2 as ANQGSEA. Losses at the gene ends were 6 bases for V and 6 bases for J; bases not matched to a gene: 7. The CDR3 protein is CSVDSGTGAGELFF. The CDR3 DNA reads as TGCAGCGTAGACTCCGGGACAGGGGCCGGGGAGCTGTTTTTT.

This clonotype occurred many times. The V call is TRBV6-2 or TRBV6-3, the J call TRBJ2-6; D is unresolved. Trimming shortened V by 2 bases and J by 7 bases, and 18 bases separated the two germline ends. There are 17 residues in the CDR3. Germline CDR1 and CDR2: MNHEY and SVGEGT. The CDR3 spells CASSYASTRSRANVLTF. The CDR3 coding sequence is TGTGCCAGCAGTTACGCTTCGACTCGATCTAGAGCCAACGTCCTGACTTTC.

This sequence joins TRBV25-1 and TRBJ2-3; D is uncertain. This CDR3 contains 13 residues. Trimming stripped 3 bases from V and 7 bases from J, with 11 bases between. Per germline, CDR1 MGHDK and CDR2 SYGVNS. This chain's CDR3 is CASSESLMNTQYF. The CDR3 nucleotides are TGTGCCAGCAGTGAGTCTTTAATGAATACGCAGTATTTT. Variable domain in full (rest from reference TRBV25-1 and TRBJ2-3): EADIYQTPRYLVIGTGKKITLECSQTMGHDKMYWYQQDPGMELHLIHYSYGVNSTEKGDLSSESTVSRIRTEHFPLTLESARPSHTSQYLCASSESLMNTQYFGPGTRLTVL.

At least ten counts were recorded for this clonotype. The rearrangement uses TRBV5-1 and TRBJ2-1; 12 bases fit TRBD1. Looked up from germline, CDR1 is SGHRS and CDR2 is YFSETQ. With 5 bases clipped from V and 7 bases from J, the junction kept 10 bases outside the gene matches. The CDR3 has 16 amino acids. CDR3 nucleotide sequence: TGCGCCAGCAGTCCTCCGGGACAGGGGGCGATGAATGAGCAGTTCTTC. Its protein is CASSPPGQGAMNEQFF.

This clonotype was detected a few times. The rearrangement links TRBV30 to TRBJ2-7; D not certain. The CDR3 spans 13 residues. CDR1 GTSNPN and CDR2 SVGIG come from the germline V gene (reference sequence). Trimming stripped 2 bases from V and 3 bases from J, with 11 bases between. CDR3 loop: CAWSIDVGYEQYF. DNA of the CDR3: TGTGCCTGGAGTATTGACGTAGGCTACGAGCAGTACTTC.

This clonotype was recorded once. With a much larger clone just one base away, this may be a read error. The rearrangement joins TRBV6-2 or TRBV6-3 to TRBJ2-5; a possible D gene is TRBD1 (6 bases). V lost 8 bases and J lost 1, with 17 bases in between. CDR3 size: 15 residues. Germline-derived CDR1 and CDR2 are MNHEY and SVGEGT. The CDR3 region has the DNA TGTGCCAGCCGCATGAGGGGGTATGTCCAAGAGACCCAGTACTTC. Translation gives CASRMRGYVQETQYF.

This clonotype occurred a few times. This sequence joins TRBV15 and TRBJ2-7; no firm D call. The CDR3 extends over 16 amino acids. Germline CDR1 is LNHNV and CDR2 is YYDKDF (reference sequence). Deletions cut 3 bases from V and 0 bases from J, with 15 bases between. CDR3 in amino acids: CATSREDPPHSYEQYF. The CDR3 DNA reads TGTGCCACCAGCAGGGAAGATCCACCGCACTCCTACGAGCAGTACTTC.

The sample holds many counts of this clonotype. V is TRBV18 and J is TRBJ2-6; possible D gene TRBD2, 5 bases. CDR1 is KGHSH, CDR2 LQKENI, per germline. The germline V and J ends were trimmed by 3 bases and 3 bases, with 9 bases remaining between them. This CDR3 contains 15 residues. CDR3 in amino acids: CASSPWESGANVLTF. In DNA form, the CDR3 reads TGTGCCAGCTCACCGTGGGAGAGTGGGGCCAACGTCCTGACTTTC.

The V call is TRBV25-1, the J call TRBJ2-3; possible D gene TRBD2, 6 bases. Germline V CDR1 and CDR2: MGHDK, SYGVNS. V was pared by 5 bases and J by 0 bases, with 9 bases between. The CDR3 has 14 residues. The CDR3 loop is CASSRTKSTDTQYF. The CDR3 nucleotides read TGTGCCAGCAGTAGGACTAAGAGCACAGATACGCAGTATTTT. Full variable domain (rest looked up from reference TRBV25-1 and TRBJ2-3): EADIYQTPRYLVIGTGKKITLECSQTMGHDKMYWYQQDPGMELHLIHYSYGVNSTEKGDLSSESTVSRIRTEHFPLTLESARPSHTSQYLCASSRTKSTDTQYFGPGTRLTVL.

This clonotype was observed many times. CDR3 residues: CSANLAGGPRTYNEQFF. Here the CDR3 DNA reads TGCAGTGCTAATTTGGCGGGAGGGCCTAGGACCTACAATGAGCAGTTCTTC. This chain links TRBV20-1 with TRBJ2-1, with 9 bases matching TRBD2. Trimming removed 4 bases from V and 2 bases from J; junction bases left unmatched: 12. The CDR3 has 17 residues. CDR1 is DFQATT, CDR2 SNEGSKA, per germline (reference sequence).

This clonotype was detected many times. V gene TRBV7-9 combines with J gene TRBJ2-3; D is possibly TRBD1 (6 bases). The length of the CDR3 is 14 residues. The germline V gene has CDR1 SEHNR and CDR2 FQNEAQ (reference sequence). V dropped 5 bases and J dropped 6 bases, with 15 bases sitting between them. CDR3 protein: CASSLPGTSDTQYF. The CDR3, as DNA: TGTGCCAGCAGCCTCCCCGGGACATCGGATACGCAGTATTTT.

This clonotype was counted at least ten times. V gene TRBV12-3 or TRBV12-4 combines with J gene TRBJ2-4; D is ambiguous. The CDR3 is 14 residues long. V shed 3 bases and J shed 1 base, with 7 bases lying between them. The CDR3 loop is CASSFADAKNIQYF. CDR3 DNA: TGTGCCAGCAGTTTTGCTGATGCCAAAAACATTCAGTACTTC.

This chain uses TRBV29-1 with TRBJ1-2; no reliable D call. Germline loops: CDR1 SQVTM, CDR2 ANQGSEA. CDR3 length equals 12 residues. V was trimmed by 4 bases and J by 5 bases, leaving 11 bases between them. The CDR3 nucleotides read TGCAGCGTTGGAGAGGGAAAGTATGGCTACACCTTC. Its protein product is CSVGEGKYGYTF.

This clonotype was seen only a few times. The gene calls are TRBV28 and TRBJ1-5; D is ambiguous. This CDR3 has 14 amino acids. Trimming took off 4 bases at V and 6 bases at J, with 13 bases between the two ends. Per the germline V gene, CDR1 is MDHEN and CDR2 is SYDVKM. The chain's CDR3 is CASSSAHRLQPQHF. The CDR3 DNA is TGTGCCAGCAGTTCCGCCCACCGTCTTCAGCCCCAGCATTTT.

Many counts were recorded for this clonotype. DNA of the CDR3: TGCAGTGCTTTTCGACAGGGCCCGATTGGCGAGCAGTACTTC. It encodes CSAFRQGPIGEQYF. The V call is TRBV20-1, the J call TRBJ2-7; 7 positions agree with TRBD1. CDR3 length equals 14 residues. Germline CDR1 DFQATT, CDR2 SNEGSKA (reference sequence). V was pared by 5 bases and J by 6 bases, with 13 bases of the junction left unmatched.

This clonotype was counted ten times or more. The CDR3 DNA sequence: TGCAGTGCTAGTTTGCCCATCGGGTACAATGAGCAGTTCTTC. Amino acid sequence: CSASLPIGYNEQFF. J is TRBJ2-1 and V is TRBV20-1; D is undetermined. Germline CDR1 is DFQATT and CDR2 is SNEGSKA (reference sequence). The CDR3 has 14 residues. Trimming removed 3 bases from V and 4 bases from J, with 13 bases in between.

This clonotype came up many times. This chain uses TRBV12-3 or TRBV12-4 with TRBJ2-4, with 9 bases identical to TRBD2. V was pared by 6 bases and J by 3 bases, with 6 bases of the junction left unmatched. This CDR3 region has 15 residues. CDR3: CASRPTSGYKNIQYF. Written as DNA, the CDR3 is TGTGCCAGCAGACCGACTAGCGGATACAAAAACATTCAGTACTTC.

The sample holds a few counts of this clonotype. The J gene is TRBJ1-5, the V gene TRBV6-2 or TRBV6-3, with a weak D call TRBD1 (5 bases). The CDR3 runs to 16 residues. Germline assignment: CDR1 MNHEY and CDR2 SVGEGT. The germline V and J ends were trimmed by 0 bases and 2 bases, with 11 bases remaining between them. The CDR3: CASSYSVRVRNQPQHF. In DNA form, the CDR3 reads TGTGCCAGCAGTTACTCGGTCAGGGTCCGCAATCAGCCCCAGCATTTT.